This TCR beta chain emerged from a study of T-cell memory formation after mild COVID-19. Study context: In these data, TCR clusters were largely donor specific. Findings and limits, study-wide: Nothing showed for sure that second-wave clones peaking on day 37 were SARS-CoV-2 specific. Clones contracting day 15 to 85 were balanced CD4/CD8; later expanders leaned CD4+.

Turning to this clonotype: The antigen remains unidentified.

TCRdb re-derived calls from the 5' RACE reads in MiXCR, one entry per CDR3 protein. The sample carries under 300,000 distinct CDR3 sequences, under 8.5% recorded once. The sample taken for sequencing was PBMCs or a T cell subset sorted from them (not recorded which). This clonotype was obtained from a man aged 18 to 35 who had mild COVID-19 (a few samples of this study predate the infection). Cell type and time point are not known.

CDR3 sequence (DNA): TGTGCCAGCAGCTTACAGGGGTCAGTAGTGCAGTTCTTC. Translated: CASSLQGSVVQFF. This chain links TRBV7-9 with TRBJ2-1, with D possibly TRBD1 on 6 matching bases. The CDR3 is 13 residues long. V was pared by 2 bases and J by 12 bases, with 14 bases between. Germline loops: CDR1 SEHNR, CDR2 FQNEAQ (reference sequence).